This T cell receptor beta chain was retrieved from a study of cytomegalovirus exposure and HLA in healthy donors. PCR involved 60 Vbeta and 13 Jbeta primers. This table comes from immunoSEQ multiplex PCR, and its TCRdb copy is limited to in-frame clones, with some not included. The data contain around 150,000 clones, about 66% of them singletons. The germline V and J ends were trimmed by 5 bases and 1 base, with 8 bases remaining between them. The CDR3 extends over 13 amino acids. Per germline, CDR1 SGHAT and CDR2 FQNNGV. Regarding this clone: Antigen: not known.

Study results and caveats: Productive status was seen about 90% or about 30% of the time for most TCR beta V segments in an earlier analysis.

Sequenced input: PBMCs. The sequence was obtained from a human donor in good health. V is TRBV11-2 and J is TRBJ1-1, with TRBD1 as a possible D gene (6 bases). DNA of the CDR3: TGTGCCAGCAGCGCGACAGGGAACACTGAAGCTTTCTTT. Translated: CASSATGNTEAFF.